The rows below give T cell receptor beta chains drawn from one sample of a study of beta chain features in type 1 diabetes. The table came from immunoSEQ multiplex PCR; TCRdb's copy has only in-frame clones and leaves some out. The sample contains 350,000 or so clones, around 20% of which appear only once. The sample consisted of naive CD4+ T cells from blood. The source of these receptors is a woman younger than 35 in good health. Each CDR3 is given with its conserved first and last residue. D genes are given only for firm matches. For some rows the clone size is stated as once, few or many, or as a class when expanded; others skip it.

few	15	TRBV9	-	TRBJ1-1	CASSVGQGPNTEAFF	TGTGCCAGCAGCGTAGGTCAGGGGCCGAACACTGAAGCTTTCTTT
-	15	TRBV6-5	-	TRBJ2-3	CASSTGTHLGDTQYF	TGTGCCAGCAGTACCGGGACTCACCTAGGGGATACGCAGTATTTT
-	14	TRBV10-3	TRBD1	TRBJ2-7	CAIGSTGASNEQYF	TGTGCCATCGGATCCACAGGGGCCTCGAACGAGCAGTACTTC
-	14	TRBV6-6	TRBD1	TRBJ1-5	CASTQGGSNQPQHF	TGTGCCAGCACTCAGGGGGGAAGCAATCAGCCCCAGCATTTT
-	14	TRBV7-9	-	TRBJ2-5	CASSLGPGRETQYF	TGTGCCAGCAGCTTAGGCCCAGGAAGAGAGACCCAGTACTTC
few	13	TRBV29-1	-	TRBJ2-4	CSVTRGAGNIQYF	TGCAGCGTTACCCGGGGGGCAGGGAACATTCAGTACTTC
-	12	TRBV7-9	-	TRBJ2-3	CASSQTADTQYF	TGTGCCAGCAGCCAAACAGCAGATACGCAGTATTTT
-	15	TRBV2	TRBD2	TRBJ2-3	CASSEGLAGADTQYF	TGTGCCAGCAGTGAAGGGCTAGCGGGGGCAGATACGCAGTATTTT
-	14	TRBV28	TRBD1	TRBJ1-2	CASRGQGAYYGYTF	TGTGCCAGCAGGGGACAGGGGGCCTACTATGGCTACACCTTC
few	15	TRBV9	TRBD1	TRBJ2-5	CASSPGQDQAETQYF	TGTGCCAGCAGCCCCGGACAGGACCAGGCAGAGACCCAGTACTTC
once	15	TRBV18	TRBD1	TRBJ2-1	CASSPSGQGRGEQFF	TGTGCCAGCTCACCATCCGGACAGGGGAGGGGAGAGCAGTTCTTC
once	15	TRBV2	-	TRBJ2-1	CASSEERILRNEQFF	TGTGCCAGCAGTGAAGAAAGGATTCTGCGGAATGAGCAGTTCTTC
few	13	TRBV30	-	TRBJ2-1	CAWSSYPGNEQFF	TGTGCCTGGAGTTCGTACCCGGGGAATGAGCAGTTCTTC
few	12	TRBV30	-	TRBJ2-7	CAWSKGAYEQYF	TGTGCCTGGAGTAAAGGGGCCTACGAGCAGTACTTC
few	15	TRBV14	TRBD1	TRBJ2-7	CASSQGTGGGYEQYF	TGTGCCAGCAGCCAGGGGACAGGAGGGGGCTACGAGCAGTACTTC
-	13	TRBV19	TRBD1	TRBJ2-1	CASSTTGQGEQFF	TGTGCCAGTAGTACGACAGGGCAGGGTGAGCAGTTCTTC
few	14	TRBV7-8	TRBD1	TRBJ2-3	CASSGTGFGDTQYF	TGTGCCAGCAGCGGGACAGGGTTTGGAGATACGCAGTATTTT
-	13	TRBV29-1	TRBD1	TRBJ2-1	CSVVDRGQDEQFF	TGCAGCGTTGTGGACAGGGGGCAGGATGAGCAGTTCTTC
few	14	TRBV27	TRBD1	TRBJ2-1	CASSAQGGYNEQFF	TGTGCCAGCAGCGCACAGGGGGGTTACAATGAGCAGTTCTTC
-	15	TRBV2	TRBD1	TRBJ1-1	CASSEGQGAWTEAFF	TGTGCCAGCAGTGAAGGACAGGGCGCATGGACTGAAGCTTTCTTT
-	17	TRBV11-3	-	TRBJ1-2	CASSLEMRIGERSGYTF	TGTGCCAGCAGCTTAGAGATGCGGATCGGGGAACGGAGTGGCTACACCTTC
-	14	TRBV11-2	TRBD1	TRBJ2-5	CASSIDRGSETQYF	TGTGCCAGCAGCATCGACAGGGGATCAGAGACCCAGTACTTC
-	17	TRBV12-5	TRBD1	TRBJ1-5	CASGLVGTGGVPQPQHF	TGTGCTAGTGGTTTGGTAGGGACAGGGGGCGTCCCTCAGCCCCAGCATTTT
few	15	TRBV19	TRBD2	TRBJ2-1	CASTGLAGLPTEQFF	TGTGCCAGCACAGGACTAGCGGGTCTTCCTACTGAGCAGTTCTTC
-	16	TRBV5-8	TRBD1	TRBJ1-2	CASSSPGQGLFYGYTF	TGTGCCAGCAGCTCGCCGGGACAGGGACTTTTCTATGGCTACACCTTC
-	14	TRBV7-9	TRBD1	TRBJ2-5	CASSFGTAQETQYF	TGTGCCAGCAGCTTCGGGACAGCCCAAGAGACCCAGTACTTC
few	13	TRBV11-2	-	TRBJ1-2	CASSTPGWHGYTF	TGTGCCAGCAGCACTCCAGGGTGGCATGGCTACACCTTC
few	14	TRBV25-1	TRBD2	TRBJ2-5	CASSDPGRAETQYF	TGTGCCAGCAGTGACCCCGGGAGGGCGGAGACCCAGTACTTC
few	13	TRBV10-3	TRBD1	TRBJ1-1	CAISEGAIAEAFF	TGTGCCATCAGCGAGGGGGCAATTGCTGAAGCTTTCTTT
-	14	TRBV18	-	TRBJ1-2	CASSPRMDNYGYTF	TGTGCCAGCTCACCGAGGATGGATAACTATGGCTACACCTTC
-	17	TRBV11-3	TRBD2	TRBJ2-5	CASSLGLASGGSETQYF	TGTGCCAGCAGCTTAGGGTTGGCTAGCGGGGGTTCGGAGACCCAGTACTTC
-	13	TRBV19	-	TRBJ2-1	CASSIYSVGGPFF	TGTGCCAGTAGTATATACAGCGTGGGGGGGCCGTTCTTC
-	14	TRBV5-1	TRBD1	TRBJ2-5	CASSPGQGLGTQYF	TGCGCCAGCAGCCCAGGACAGGGTTTGGGGACCCAGTACTTC
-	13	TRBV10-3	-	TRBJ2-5	CAISGTQKETQYF	TGTGCCATCTCCGGGACTCAAAAAGAGACCCAGTACTTC
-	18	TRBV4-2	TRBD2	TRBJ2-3	CASSPLKLREWNTDTQYF	TGTGCCAGCAGCCCCCTCAAATTGCGGGAGTGGAACACAGATACGCAGTATTTT
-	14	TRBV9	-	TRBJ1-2	CASSASGHNYGYTF	TGTGCCAGCAGCGCCTCGGGACACAACTATGGCTACACCTTC
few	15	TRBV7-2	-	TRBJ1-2	CASSLNIGGRDGYTF	TGTGCCAGCAGCTTAAACATCGGGGGGAGGGATGGCTACACCTTC
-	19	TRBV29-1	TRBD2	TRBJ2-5	CSVRSLPGLAGGSRETQYF	TGCAGCGTCCGCTCCCTGCCGGGACTAGCGGGGGGGTCGCGAGAGACCCAGTACTTC
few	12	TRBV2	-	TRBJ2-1	CASSQQGDEQFF	TGTGCCAGCAGTCAACAGGGAGATGAGCAGTTCTTC
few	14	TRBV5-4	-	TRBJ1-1	CASSQWGGKTEAFF	TGTGCCAGCAGCCAGTGGGGGGGGAAAACTGAAGCTTTCTTT
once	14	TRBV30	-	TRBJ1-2	CVWTPGGGAFRYTF	TGTGTCTGGACCCCGGGGGGGGGCGCCTTTCGCTACACCTTC
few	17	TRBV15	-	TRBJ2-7	CATSRDRGANRLYEQYF	TGTGCCACCAGCAGAGATCGGGGGGCTAACCGATTATACGAGCAGTACTTC